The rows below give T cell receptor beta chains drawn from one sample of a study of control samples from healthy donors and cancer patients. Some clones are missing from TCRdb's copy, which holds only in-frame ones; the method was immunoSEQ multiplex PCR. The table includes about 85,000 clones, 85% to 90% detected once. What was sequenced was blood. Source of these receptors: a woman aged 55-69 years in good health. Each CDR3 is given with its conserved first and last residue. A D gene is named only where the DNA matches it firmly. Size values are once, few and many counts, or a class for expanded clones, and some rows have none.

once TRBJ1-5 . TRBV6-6 TGTGCCAGTTTACGGGGCTTAGCACGAAATCAGCCCCAGCATTTT CASLRGLARNQPQHF
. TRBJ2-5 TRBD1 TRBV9 TGTGCCAGCAGCGTAGGGGACAGGGGGCGTTGGGAGACCCAGTACTTC CASSVGDRGRWETQYF
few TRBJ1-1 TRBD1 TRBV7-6 TGTGCCAGCAGCATTGGATTATTGACAGGGGGGATGAACACTGAAGCTTTCTTT CASSIGLLTGGMNTEAFF
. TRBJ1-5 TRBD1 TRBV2 TGTGCCAGCAGTCACAGGGGCGGGCAGCCCCAGCATTTT CASSHRGGQPQHF
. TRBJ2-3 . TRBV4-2 TGTGCCAGCAGCCTGGGGGGAACAGGTCCGCAGTATTTT CASSLGGTGPQYF
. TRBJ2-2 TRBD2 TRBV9 TGTGCCAGCACCGACCCCAGGACTAGCGGGGGACCTTCAGAAGGCGGGGAGCTGTTTTTT CASTDPRTSGGPSEGGELFF
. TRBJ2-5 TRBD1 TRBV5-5 TGTGCCAGCAGCTTGGGGGACAGGCGTACGGAGACCCAGTACTTC CASSLGDRRTETQYF
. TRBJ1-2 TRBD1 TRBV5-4 TGTGCCAGCAGCCGACAGGGACGGGGCTACACCTTC CASSRQGRGYTF
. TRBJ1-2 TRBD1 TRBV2 TGTGCCAGCTTGAAAGGGAGGGACAGGGGGAACCATGGCTACACCTTC CASLKGRDRGNHGYTF
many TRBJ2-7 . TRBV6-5 TGTGCCAGCAGTTACTCTCTGGAGGGGATACGGGCGCAGTACTTC CASSYSLEGIRAQYF
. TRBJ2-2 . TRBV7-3 TGTGCCAGCAGCTTAATTGGGGCCGGGGAGCTGTTTTTT CASSLIGAGELFF
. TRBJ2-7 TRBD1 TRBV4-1 TGCGCCAGCAGCCGGGACAGTAGCTCCTACGAGCAGTACTTC CASSRDSSSYEQYF
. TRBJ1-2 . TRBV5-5 TGTGCCAGCAGCTTGCAGACCCGCGACTATGGCTACACCTTC CASSLQTRDYGYTF
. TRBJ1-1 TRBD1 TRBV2 TGTGCCAGAACAGGGGGCTTGAACACTGAAGCTTTCTTT CARTGGLNTEAFF
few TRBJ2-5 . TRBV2 TGTGCCAGCAGTGAAGAGGCAGGGGAAGAGACCCAGTACTTC CASSEEAGEETQYF
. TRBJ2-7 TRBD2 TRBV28 TGTGCCAGCAGTCCCCCCCTAGCGGGGAGAGCCTACGAGCAGTACTTC CASSPPLAGRAYEQYF
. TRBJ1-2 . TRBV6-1 TGTGCCAGCAGTGAAGCGGTCGGAAGCTATGGCTACACCTTC CASSEAVGSYGYTF
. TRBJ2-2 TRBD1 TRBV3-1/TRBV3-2 TGTGCCAGCAGCCAAGGGGGGACAGCCACCGGGGAGCTGTTTTTT CASSQGGTATGELFF
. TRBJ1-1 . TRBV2 TGTGCCACCTGCCCCCAGGGGATGAACACTGAAGCTTTCTTT CATCPQGMNTEAFF
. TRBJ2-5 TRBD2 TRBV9 TGTGCCAGCAGCGTAGGGGTTAGCGGGGGGTCTGCTGGGGTAGAGACCCAGTACTTC CASSVGVSGGSAGVETQYF
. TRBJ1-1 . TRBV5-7 TGTGCCAGCAGCTTAAGGATTGACTTATCCAAGAAACTGAACACTGAAGCTTTCTTT CASSLRIDLSKKLNTEAFF
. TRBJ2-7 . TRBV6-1 TGTGCCAGCAGTGAAGCGCCTTCCTACGAGCAGTACTTC CASSEAPSYEQYF
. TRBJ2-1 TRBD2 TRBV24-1 TGTGCCACCAGTGGCAGGGGACTAGCGGGAGGGCTGAAGAATGAGCAGTTCTTC CATSGRGLAGGLKNEQFF
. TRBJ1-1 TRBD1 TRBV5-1 TGCGCCAGCAGTCTAACAGGGGGCAGGGACACTGAAGCTTTCTTT CASSLTGGRDTEAFF
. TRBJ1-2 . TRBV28 TGTGCCAGCAGTCCCCACAGGTGGGCAGCCATCTATGGCTACACCTTC CASSPHRWAAIYGYTF
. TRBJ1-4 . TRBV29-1 TGCAGCGTATCCCAGGGATGGGGTGAAAAACTGTTTTTT CSVSQGWGEKLFF
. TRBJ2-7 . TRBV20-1 TGCAGTGCTAGGCAGGACTACGAGCAGTACTTC CSARQDYEQYF
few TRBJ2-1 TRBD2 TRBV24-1 TGTGCCACCAGCAGGACTAGCGGGATCTACAATGAGCAGTTCTTC CATSRTSGIYNEQFF
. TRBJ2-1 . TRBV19 TGTGCCAGTAGTATTAGGGGTCGGGGGCGAGGTTCTAACAATGAGCAGTTCTTC CASSIRGRGRGSNNEQFF
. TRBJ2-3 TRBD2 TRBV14 TGTGCCAGCAGCCAATCGCGGGGGACCCGATTAAGCACAGATACGCAGTATTTT CASSQSRGTRLSTDTQYF
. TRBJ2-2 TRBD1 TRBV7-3 TGTGCCAGCAGCTTCGGACAGGCGGCCGGGGAGCTGTTTTTT CASSFGQAAGELFF
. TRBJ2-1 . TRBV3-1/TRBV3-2 TGTGCCAGCAGCCAATCGAGGGGCCATGAGCAGTTCTTC CASSQSRGHEQFF
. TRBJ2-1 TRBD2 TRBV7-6 TGTGCCAGCAGCTTAGGACTAGCGGGAGTGTTTGAGCAGTTCTTC CASSLGLAGVFEQFF
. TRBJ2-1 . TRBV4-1 TGCGCCAGCCGGGTATGGCCACCGGCTAGCGATGATTACTCCTACAATGAGCAGTTCTTC CASRVWPPASDDYSYNEQFF
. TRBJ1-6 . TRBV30 TGTGCCTGGAGTGAAGGGGTGGGGAATTCACCCCTCCACTTT CAWSEGVGNSPLHF
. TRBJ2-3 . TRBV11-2 TGTGCCAGCACCACAGGAGGGGGGGCGCAGTATTTT CASTTGGGAQYF
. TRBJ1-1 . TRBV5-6 TGTGCCAGCAGCCCCGACCCACTCGAGATGAACACTGAAGCTTTCTTT CASSPDPLEMNTEAFF
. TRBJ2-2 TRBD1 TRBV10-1 TGCGCCAGCAGTGGGACAGGAAAAAACACCGGGGAGCTGTTTTTT CASSGTGKNTGELFF
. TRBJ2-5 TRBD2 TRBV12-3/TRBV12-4 TGTGCCAGTTCAAGGCGTAGCGGGGAGGCCCAGTACTTC CASSRRSGEAQYF
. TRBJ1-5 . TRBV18 TGTGCCAGCTCACAGGGTCGGGATCAGCCCCAGCATTTT CASSQGRDQPQHF
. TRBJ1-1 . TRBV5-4 TGTGCCAGCAGCGTCGGCCAAGGCAACACTGAAGCTTTCTTT CASSVGQGNTEAFF
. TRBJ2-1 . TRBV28 TGTGCCAGCAGTTTATGGGGGGAGGGGGAGGAGCAGTTCTTC CASSLWGEGEEQFF
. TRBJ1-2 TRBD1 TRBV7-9 TGTGCCAGCAGCCGACGGACAGGGGTAAACTATGGCTACACCTTC CASSRRTGVNYGYTF
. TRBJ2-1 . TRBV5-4 TGTGCCAGCAGCTTGGCCTTTCTGTCCGCTAGCGACTACAATGAGCAGTTCTTC CASSLAFLSASDYNEQFF
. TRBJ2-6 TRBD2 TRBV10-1 TGCGCCAGCAGTGATGCCCAAAGGGGACTAGCGGGAGGGTTTACTTTC CASSDAQRGLAGGFTF
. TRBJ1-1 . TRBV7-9 TGTGCCAGCAGCTTAACCACCGGAGGAGCTTTCTTT CASSLTTGGAFF
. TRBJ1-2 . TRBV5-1 TGCGCCAGCAGCTTGGCCCCCGAGGGGGGCTACACCTTC CASSLAPEGGYTF
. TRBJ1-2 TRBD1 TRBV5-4 TGTGCCAGCAGCACGGGACAGGGGGCGAACTATGGCTACACCTTC CASSTGQGANYGYTF
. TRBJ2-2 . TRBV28 TGTGCCAGCAGGAGACAGTACACCGGGGAGCTGTTTTTT CASRRQYTGELFF
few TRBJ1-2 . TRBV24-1 TGTGCCACCAGTGGTCGACCGGGACTCACAGGCCAAGCTAACTATGGCTACACCTTC CATSGRPGLTGQANYGYTF